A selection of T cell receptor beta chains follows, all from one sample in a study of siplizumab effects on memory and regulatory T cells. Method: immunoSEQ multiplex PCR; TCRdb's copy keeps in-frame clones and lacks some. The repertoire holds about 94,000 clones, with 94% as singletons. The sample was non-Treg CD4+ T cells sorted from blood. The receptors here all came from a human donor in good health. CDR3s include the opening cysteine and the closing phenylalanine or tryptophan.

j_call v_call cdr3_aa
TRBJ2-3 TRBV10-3 CAISESGLLTDTQYF
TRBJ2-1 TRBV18 CASSPPVGQGNEQFF
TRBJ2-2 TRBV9 CASSAAGTSSNTGELFF
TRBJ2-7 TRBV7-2 CASSSQTGTYEQYF
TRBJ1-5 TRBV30 CAWSVPDRGRGNQPQHF
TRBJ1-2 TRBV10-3 CAISERLSGYTF
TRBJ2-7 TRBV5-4 CASSLGDRGASEQYF
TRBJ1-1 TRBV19 CASSARTGYGRTEAFF
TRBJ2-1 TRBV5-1 CASSLTVGTNSYNEQFF
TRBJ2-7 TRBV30 CAWSGGDRSSYEQYF
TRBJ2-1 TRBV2 CASSSRGVDEQFF
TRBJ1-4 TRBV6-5 CASSPRRNEKLFF